This T cell receptor beta chain was retrieved from a study of CD4 T cells in relation to SARS-CoV-2 and coronaviruses. Turning to the study itself: TCR beta CDR3s were sequenced after approximately ten-day antigen culture of PBMCs. Study-level findings and limits: No donor gave both pre-pandemic and post-infection samples. The cross-reactivity analysis covered only spike protein, not other viral proteins.

For 10 days, 85,000 to 100,000 sorted CD4+ cells grew with T cell-depleted PBMCs and CEF. Assay used: immunoSEQ multiplex PCR; TCRdb lists only in-frame clones, some missing. The table lists around 45,000 clones, over 75% of them singletons. About this clone: Antigen unknown.

Germline V gives CDR1 LGHNA, CDR2 YSLEER. V lost 0 bases to trimming and J lost 4 bases, with 13 bases between them. The CDR3 contains 17 residues. The J gene is TRBJ2-6, the V gene TRBV4-3, with unresolved D. Sequenced material: naive CD4+ T cells from PBMCs, cultured in vitro. Subset specified: naive CD4+ T cells isolated by negative enrichment. The receptor was derived from an adult with COVID-19. This chain's CDR3 is CASSQETSLVGANVLTF. CDR3 DNA: TGCGCCAGCAGCCAAGAAACAAGTCTGGTGGGGGCCAACGTCCTGACTTTC.